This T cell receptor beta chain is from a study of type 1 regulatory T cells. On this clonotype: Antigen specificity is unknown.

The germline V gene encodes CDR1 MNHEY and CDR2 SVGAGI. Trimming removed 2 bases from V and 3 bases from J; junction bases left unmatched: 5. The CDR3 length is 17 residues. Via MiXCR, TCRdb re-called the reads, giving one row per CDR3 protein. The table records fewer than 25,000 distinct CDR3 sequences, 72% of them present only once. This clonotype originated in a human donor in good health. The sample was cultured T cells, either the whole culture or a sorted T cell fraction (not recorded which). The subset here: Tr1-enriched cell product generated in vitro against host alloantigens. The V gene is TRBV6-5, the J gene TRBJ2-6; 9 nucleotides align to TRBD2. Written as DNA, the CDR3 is TGTGCCAGCAGTTACGGGCTAGCGGGGTATGGGGCCAACGTCCTGACTTTC. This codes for CASSYGLAGYGANVLTF.